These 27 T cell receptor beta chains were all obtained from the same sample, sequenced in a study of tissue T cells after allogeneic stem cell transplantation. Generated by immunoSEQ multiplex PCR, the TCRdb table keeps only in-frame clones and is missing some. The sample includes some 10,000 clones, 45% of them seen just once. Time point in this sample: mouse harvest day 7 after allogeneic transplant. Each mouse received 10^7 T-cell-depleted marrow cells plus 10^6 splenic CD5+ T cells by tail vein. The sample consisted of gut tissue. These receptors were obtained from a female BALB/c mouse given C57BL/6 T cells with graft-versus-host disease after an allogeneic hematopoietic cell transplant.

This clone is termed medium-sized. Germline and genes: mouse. Partial CDR3 DNA: TGTGCCAGCAGTGTGGGGGGGGATGAACAGTAC. As protein: CASSVGGDEQY. The whole CDR3 region reads CASSVGGDEQYF. The V and J genes are TRBV13-1 and TRBJ2-7; 8 bases line up with TRBD2. The read comes to an end 1 residue before the CDR3 does, leaving the germline J gene to fill in the end. The CDR3 sequence is 12 residues long. The J segment lost 5 bases and the V segment lost 3 bases, leaving 1 base of the junction unmatched. Germline V gene lookup returns CDR1 NSHNY and CDR2 SYGAGN.

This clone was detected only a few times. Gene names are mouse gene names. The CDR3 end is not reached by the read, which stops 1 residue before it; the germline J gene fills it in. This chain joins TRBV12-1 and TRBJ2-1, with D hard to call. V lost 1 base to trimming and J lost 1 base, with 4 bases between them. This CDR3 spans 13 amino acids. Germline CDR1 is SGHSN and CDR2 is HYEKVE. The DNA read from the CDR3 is TGTGCCAGCTCTCTAGGGAACTATGCTGAGCAGTTC. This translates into CASSLGNYAEQF. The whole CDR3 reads CASSLGNYAEQFF.

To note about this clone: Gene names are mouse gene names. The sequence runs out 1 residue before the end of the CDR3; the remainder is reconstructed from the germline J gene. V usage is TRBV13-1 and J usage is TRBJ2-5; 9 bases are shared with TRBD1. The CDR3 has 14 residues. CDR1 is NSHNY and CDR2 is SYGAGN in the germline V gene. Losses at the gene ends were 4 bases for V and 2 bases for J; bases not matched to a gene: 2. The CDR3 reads CASSRQGVQDTQYF. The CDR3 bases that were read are TGTGCCAGCAGTCGACAGGGGGTCCAAGACACCCAGTAC.

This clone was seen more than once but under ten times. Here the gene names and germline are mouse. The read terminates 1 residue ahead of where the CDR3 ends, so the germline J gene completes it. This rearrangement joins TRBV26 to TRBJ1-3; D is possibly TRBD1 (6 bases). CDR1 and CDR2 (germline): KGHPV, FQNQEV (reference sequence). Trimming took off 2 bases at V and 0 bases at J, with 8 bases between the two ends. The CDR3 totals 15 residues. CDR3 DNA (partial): TGTGCCAGCAGTCTGCCACAGGGTTCTGGAAATACGCTCTAT. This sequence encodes CASSLPQGSGNTLY. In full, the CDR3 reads CASSLPQGSGNTLYF.

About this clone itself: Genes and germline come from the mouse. The sequenced part of the CDR3 DNA is TGTGCCAGCAGTCCGACAGGGGAGGAAGACACCCAGTAC. Translating it yields CASSPTGEEDTQY. The full CDR3 sequence reads CASSPTGEEDTQYF. V gene TRBV24 combines with J gene TRBJ2-5; 8 bases are shared with TRBD1. The read falls 1 residue short of the CDR3 end, and the missing part is taken from the germline J gene. Losses at the gene ends were 4 bases for V and 4 bases for J; bases not matched to a gene: 4. The CDR3 covers 14 residues. Germline CDR1 and CDR2: KGHTA and FRNEEI.

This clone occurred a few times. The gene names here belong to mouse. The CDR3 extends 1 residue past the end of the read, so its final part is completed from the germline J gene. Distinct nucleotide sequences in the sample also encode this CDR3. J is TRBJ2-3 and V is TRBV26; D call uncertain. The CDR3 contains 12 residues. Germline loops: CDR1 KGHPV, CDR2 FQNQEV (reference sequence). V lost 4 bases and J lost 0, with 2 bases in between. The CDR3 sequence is CASSQSAETLYF. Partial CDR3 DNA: TGTGCCAGCAGTCAAAGTGCAGAAACGCTGTAT.

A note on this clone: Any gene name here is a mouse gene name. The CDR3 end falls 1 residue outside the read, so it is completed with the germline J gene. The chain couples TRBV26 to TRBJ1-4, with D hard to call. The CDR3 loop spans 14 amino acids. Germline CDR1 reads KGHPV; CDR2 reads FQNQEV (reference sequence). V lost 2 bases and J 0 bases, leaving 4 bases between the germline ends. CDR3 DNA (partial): TGTGCCAGCAGTCTGACAATTTCCAACGAAAGATTATTT. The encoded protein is CASSLTISNERLF. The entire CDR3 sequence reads CASSLTISNERLFF.

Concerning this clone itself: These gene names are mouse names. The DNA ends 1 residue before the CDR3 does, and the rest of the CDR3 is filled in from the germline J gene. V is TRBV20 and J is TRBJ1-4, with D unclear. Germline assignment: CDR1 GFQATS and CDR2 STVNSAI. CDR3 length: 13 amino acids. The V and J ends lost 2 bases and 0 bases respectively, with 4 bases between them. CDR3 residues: CGARTVSNERLFF. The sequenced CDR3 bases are TGTGGTGCTAGGACAGTTTCCAACGAAAGATTATTT.

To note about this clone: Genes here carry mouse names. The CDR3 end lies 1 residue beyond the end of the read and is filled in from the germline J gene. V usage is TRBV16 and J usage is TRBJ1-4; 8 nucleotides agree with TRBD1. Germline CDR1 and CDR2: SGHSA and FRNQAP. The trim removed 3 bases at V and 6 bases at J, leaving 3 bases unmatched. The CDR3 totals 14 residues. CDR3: CASSFRGRDERLFF. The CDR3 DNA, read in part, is TGTGCAAGCAGCTTCAGGGGGCGCGACGAAAGATTATTT. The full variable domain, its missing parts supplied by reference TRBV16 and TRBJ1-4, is NAGVIQTPRHKVTGKGQEATLWCEPISGHSAVFWYRQTIVQGLEFLTYFRNQAPIDDSGMPKERFSAQMPNQSHSTLKIQSTQPQDSAVYLCASSFRGRDERLFFGHGTKLSVL.

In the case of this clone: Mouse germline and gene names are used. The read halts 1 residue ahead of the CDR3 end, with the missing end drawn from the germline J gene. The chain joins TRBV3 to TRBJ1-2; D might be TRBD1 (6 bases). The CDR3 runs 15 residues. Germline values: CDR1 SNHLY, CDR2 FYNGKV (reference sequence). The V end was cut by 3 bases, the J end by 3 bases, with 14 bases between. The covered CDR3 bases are TGTGCCAGCAGCTTCTCACAGGGTGCAGACTCCGACTACACC. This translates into CASSFSQGADSDYT. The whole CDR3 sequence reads CASSFSQGADSDYTF.

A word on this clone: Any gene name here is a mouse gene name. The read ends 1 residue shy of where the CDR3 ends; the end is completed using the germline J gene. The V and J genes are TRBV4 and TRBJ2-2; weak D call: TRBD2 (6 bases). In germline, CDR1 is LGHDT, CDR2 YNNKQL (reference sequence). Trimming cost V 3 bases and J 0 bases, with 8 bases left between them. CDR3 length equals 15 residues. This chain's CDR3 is CASSYWGANTGQLYF. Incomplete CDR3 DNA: TGTGCCAGCAGCTACTGGGGAGCAAACACCGGGCAGCTCTAC.

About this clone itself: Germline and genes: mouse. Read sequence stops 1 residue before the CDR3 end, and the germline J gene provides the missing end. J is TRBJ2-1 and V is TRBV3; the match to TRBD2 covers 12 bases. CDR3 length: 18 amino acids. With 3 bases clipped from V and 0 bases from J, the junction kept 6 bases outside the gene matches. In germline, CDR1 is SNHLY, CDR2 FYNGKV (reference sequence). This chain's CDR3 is CASSFTRTGGVNYAEQFF. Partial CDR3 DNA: TGTGCCAGCAGCTTTACCCGGACTGGGGGGGTTAACTATGCTGAGCAGTTC.

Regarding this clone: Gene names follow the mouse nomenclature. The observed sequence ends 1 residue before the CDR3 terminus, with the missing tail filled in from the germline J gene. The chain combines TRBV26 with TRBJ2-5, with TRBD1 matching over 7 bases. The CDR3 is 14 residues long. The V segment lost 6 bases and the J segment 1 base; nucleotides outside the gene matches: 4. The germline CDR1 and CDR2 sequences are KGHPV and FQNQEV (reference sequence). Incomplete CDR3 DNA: TGTGCCAGCAGCCGTACAGGGGACCAAGACACCCAGTAC. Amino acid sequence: CASSRTGDQDTQY. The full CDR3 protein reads CASSRTGDQDTQYF.

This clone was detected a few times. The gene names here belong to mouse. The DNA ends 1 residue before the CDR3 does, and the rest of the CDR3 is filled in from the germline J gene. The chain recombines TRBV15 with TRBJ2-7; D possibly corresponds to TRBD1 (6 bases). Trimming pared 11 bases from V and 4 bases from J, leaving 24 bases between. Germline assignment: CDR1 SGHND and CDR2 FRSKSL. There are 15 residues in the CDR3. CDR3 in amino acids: CAPVPPGQKKYEQYF. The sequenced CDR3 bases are TGTGCCCCAGTCCCCCCCGGACAGAAAAAATATGAACAGTAC.

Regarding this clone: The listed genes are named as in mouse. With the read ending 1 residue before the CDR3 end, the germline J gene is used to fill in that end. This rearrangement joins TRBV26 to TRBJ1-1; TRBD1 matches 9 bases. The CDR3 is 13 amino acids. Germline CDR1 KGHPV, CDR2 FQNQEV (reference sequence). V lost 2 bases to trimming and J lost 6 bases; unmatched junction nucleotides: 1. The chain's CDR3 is CASSLTGGSEVFF. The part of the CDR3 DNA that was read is TGTGCCAGCAGTCTGACAGGGGGCTCAGAAGTCTTC.

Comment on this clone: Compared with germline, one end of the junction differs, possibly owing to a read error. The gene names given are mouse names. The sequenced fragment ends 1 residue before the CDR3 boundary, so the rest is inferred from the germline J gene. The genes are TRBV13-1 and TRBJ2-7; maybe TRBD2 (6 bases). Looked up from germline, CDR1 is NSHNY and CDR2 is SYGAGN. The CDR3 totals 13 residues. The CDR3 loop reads CASGDADWYEQYF. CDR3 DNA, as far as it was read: TGTGCCAGCGGTGATGCTGACTGGTATGAACAGTAC.

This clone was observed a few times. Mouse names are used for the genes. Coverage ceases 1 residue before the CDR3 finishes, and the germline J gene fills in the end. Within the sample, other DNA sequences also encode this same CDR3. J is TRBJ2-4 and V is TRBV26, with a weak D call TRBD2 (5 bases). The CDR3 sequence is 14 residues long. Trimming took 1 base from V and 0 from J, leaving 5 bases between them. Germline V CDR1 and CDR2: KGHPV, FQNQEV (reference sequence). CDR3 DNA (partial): TGTGCCAGCAGTCTGTTGGGGAGTCAAAACACCTTGTAC. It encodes CASSLLGSQNTLY. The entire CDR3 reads CASSLLGSQNTLYF. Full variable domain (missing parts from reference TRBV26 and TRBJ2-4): NSKVIQTPRYLVKGQGQKAKMRCIPEKGHPVVFWYQQNKNNEFKFLINFQNQEVLQQIDMTEKRFSAECPSNSPCSLEIQSSEAGDSALYLCASSLLGSQNTLYFGAGTRLSVL.

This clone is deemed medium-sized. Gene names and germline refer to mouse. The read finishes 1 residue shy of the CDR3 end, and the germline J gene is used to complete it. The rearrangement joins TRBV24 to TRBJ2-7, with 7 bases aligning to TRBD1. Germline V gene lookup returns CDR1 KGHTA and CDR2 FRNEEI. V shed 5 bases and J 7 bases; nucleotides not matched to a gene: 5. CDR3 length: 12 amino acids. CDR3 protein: CASSFRQGEQYF. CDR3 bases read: TGTGCCAGCAGTTTTCGACAGGGAGAACAGTAC.

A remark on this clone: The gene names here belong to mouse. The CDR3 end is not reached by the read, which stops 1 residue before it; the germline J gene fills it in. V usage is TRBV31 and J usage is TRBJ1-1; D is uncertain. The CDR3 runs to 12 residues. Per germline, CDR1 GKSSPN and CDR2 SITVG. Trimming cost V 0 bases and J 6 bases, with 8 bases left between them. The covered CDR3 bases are TGTGCCTGGAGTCTAGGCCAGCCAGAAGTCTTC. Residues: CAWSLGQPEVF. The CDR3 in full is CAWSLGQPEVFF.

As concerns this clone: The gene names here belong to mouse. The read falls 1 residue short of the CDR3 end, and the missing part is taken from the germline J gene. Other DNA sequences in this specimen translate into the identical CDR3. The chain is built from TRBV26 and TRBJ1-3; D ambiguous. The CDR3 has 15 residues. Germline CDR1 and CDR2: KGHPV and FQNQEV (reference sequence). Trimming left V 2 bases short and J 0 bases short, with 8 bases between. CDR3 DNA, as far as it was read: TGTGCCAGCAGTCTGGAGACGTATTCTGGAAATACGCTCTAT. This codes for CASSLETYSGNTLY. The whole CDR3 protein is CASSLETYSGNTLYF.

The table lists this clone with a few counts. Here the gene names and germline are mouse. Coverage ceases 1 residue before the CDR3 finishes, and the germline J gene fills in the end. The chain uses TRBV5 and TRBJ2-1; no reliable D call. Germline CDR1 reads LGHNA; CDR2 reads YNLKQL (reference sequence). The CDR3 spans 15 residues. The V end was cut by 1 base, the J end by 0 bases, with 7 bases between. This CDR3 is CASSQGAANYAEQFF. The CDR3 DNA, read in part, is TGTGCCAGCAGCCAAGGGGCAGCTAACTATGCTGAGCAGTTC.

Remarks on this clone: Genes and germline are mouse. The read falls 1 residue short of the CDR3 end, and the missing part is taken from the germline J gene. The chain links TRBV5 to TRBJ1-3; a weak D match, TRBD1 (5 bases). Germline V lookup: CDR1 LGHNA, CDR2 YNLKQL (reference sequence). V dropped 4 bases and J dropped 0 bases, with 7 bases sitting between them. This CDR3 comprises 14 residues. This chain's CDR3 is CASSRTSSGNTLYF. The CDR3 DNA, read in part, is TGTGCCAGCAGCCGGACATCTTCTGGAAATACGCTCTAT.

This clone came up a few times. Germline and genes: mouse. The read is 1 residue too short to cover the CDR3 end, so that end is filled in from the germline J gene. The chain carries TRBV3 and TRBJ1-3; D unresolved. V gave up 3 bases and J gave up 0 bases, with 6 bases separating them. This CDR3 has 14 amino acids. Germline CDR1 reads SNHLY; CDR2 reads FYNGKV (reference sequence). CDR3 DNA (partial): TGTGCCAGCAGCTTCGCAAATTCTGGAAATACGCTCTAT. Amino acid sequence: CASSFANSGNTLY. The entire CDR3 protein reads CASSFANSGNTLYF.

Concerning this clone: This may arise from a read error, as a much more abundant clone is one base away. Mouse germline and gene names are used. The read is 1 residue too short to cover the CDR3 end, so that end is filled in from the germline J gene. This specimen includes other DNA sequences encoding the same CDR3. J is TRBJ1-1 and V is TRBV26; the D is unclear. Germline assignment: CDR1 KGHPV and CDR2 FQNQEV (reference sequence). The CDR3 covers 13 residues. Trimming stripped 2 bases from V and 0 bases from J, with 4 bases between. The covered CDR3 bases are TGTGCCAGCAGTCTGGAGCAGAACACAGAAGTCTTC. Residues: CASSLEQNTEVF. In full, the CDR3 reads CASSLEQNTEVFF.

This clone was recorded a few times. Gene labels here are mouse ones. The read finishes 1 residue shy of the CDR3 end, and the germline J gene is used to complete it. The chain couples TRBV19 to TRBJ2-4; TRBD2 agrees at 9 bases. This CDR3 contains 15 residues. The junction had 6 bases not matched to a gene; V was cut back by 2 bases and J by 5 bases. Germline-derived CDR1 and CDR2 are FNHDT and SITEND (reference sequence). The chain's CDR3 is CASSINGGAVNTLYF. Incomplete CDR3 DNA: TGTGCCAGCAGTATTAATGGGGGGGCTGTAAACACCTTGTAC.

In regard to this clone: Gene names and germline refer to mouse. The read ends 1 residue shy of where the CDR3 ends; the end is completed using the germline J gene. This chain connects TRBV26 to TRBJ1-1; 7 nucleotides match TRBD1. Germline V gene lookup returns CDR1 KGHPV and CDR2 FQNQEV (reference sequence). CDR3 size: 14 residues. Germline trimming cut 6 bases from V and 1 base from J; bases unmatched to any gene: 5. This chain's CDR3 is CASRQGRGNTEVFF. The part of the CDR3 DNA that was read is TGTGCCAGCAGACAGGGGAGGGGAAACACAGAAGTCTTC.

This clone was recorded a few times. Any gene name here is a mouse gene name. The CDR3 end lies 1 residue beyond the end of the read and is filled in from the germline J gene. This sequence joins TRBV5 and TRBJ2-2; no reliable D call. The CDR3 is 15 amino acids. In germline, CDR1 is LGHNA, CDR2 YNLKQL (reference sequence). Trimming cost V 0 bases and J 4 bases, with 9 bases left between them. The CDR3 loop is CASSQEGSITGQLYF. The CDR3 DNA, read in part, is TGTGCCAGCAGCCAAGAGGGGTCCATCACCGGGCAGCTCTAC.